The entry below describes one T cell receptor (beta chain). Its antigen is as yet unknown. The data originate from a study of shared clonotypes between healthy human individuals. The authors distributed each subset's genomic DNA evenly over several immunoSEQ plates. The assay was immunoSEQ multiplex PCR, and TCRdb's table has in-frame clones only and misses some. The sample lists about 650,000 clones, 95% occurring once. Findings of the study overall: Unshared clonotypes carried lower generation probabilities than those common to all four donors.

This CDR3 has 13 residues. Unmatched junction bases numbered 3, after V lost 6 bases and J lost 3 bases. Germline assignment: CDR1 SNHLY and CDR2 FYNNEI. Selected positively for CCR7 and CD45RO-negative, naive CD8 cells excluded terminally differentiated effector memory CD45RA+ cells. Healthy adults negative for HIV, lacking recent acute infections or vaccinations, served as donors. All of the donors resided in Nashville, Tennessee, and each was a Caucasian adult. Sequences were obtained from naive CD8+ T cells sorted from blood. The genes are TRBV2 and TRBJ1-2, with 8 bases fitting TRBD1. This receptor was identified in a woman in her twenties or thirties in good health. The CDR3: CASRGQGDYGYTF. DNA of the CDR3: TGTGCCAGCAGAGGACAGGGAGACTATGGCTACACCTTC.